This is a list of T cell receptor beta chains from one sample in a study of blood T cell repertoires in COVID-19. Using immunoSEQ multiplex PCR, the repertoire was profiled, and TCRdb retains in-frame clones only, with some absent. The table lists 50,000 to 60,000 clones, roughly nine tenths of them singletons. Input material: peripheral blood. These TCRs come from a human donor in a cohort sampled during active COVID-19. The CDR3 runs from the conserved cysteine through the conserved F or W. The D gene is left open where the match is weak. Expanded clones get a size class; other rows say once, few or many, or leave the size out.

size: NA; J: TRBJ2-7; D: NA; V: TRBV28; CDR3: CATRRDPKGYEQYF; DNA: TGTGCCACCAGGCGGGATCCTAAGGGCTACGAGCAGTACTTC
size: NA; J: TRBJ1-4; D: TRBD1; V: TRBV19; CDR3: CASTSGTVGEKLFF; DNA: TGTGCCAGTACCTCCGGGACAGTCGGTGAAAAACTGTTTTTT
size: NA; J: TRBJ1-2; D: NA; V: TRBV18; CDR3: CASSPIEKNYGYTF; DNA: TGTGCCAGCTCACCGATAGAAAAGAACTATGGCTACACCTTC
size: NA; J: TRBJ2-2; D: TRBD1; V: TRBV5-1; CDR3: CASSLGQGARTGELFF; DNA: TGCGCCAGCAGCCTAGGACAGGGGGCAAGGACCGGGGAGCTGTTTTTT
size: NA; J: TRBJ2-7; D: NA; V: TRBV10-3; CDR3: CAIRADYEQYF; DNA: TGTGCCATCAGGGCGGACTACGAGCAGTACTTC
size: NA; J: TRBJ1-4; D: NA; V: TRBV5-1; CDR3: CASCPGTKAEKLFF; DNA: TGCGCCAGTTGTCCGGGTACAAAAGCCGAAAAACTGTTTTTT
size: NA; J: TRBJ1-5; D: TRBD1; V: TRBV19; CDR3: CASSSRQGSNQPQHF; DNA: TGTGCCAGTAGTAGTAGACAGGGTAGCAATCAGCCCCAGCATTTT
size: NA; J: TRBJ1-5; D: NA; V: TRBV12-3/TRBV12-4; CDR3: CASSWTVDQPQHF; DNA: TGTGCCAGCAGTTGGACAGTAGATCAGCCCCAGCATTTT
size: NA; J: TRBJ1-6; D: NA; V: TRBV30; CDR3: CAWTAGHIDSYNSPLHF; DNA: TGTGCCTGGACGGCAGGGCATATAGACTCCTATAATTCACCCCTCCACTTT
size: NA; J: TRBJ2-2; D: NA; V: TRBV19; CDR3: CASQGLSNTGELFF; DNA: TGTGCCAGCCAGGGACTTAGTAACACCGGGGAGCTGTTTTTT
size: NA; J: TRBJ2-5; D: NA; V: TRBV9; CDR3: CASSVADRRETQYF; DNA: TGTGCCAGCAGCGTAGCAGACAGGCGAGAGACCCAGTACTTC
size: NA; J: TRBJ1-3; D: NA; V: TRBV3-1/TRBV3-2; CDR3: CASSQVGGASGNTIYF; DNA: TGTGCCAGCAGCCAAGTTGGGGGCGCGTCTGGAAACACCATATATTTT
size: NA; J: TRBJ2-1; D: TRBD2; V: TRBV27; CDR3: CASSGERGAYNEQFF; DNA: TGTGCCAGCAGTGGGGAGCGGGGGGCCTACAATGAGCAGTTCTTC
size: once; J: TRBJ1-3; D: NA; V: TRBV19; CDR3: CASLSKSSGNTIYF; DNA: TGTGCCAGTCTGAGCAAGAGCTCTGGAAACACCATATATTTT
size: NA; J: TRBJ1-2; D: NA; V: TRBV2; CDR3: CASMLGQGNYGYTF; DNA: TGTGCCAGCATGTTAGGGCAGGGGAACTATGGCTACACCTTC
size: NA; J: TRBJ1-4; D: NA; V: TRBV5-4; CDR3: CASSIRTDVNEKLFF; DNA: TGTGCCAGCAGCATCCGGACTGATGTAAATGAAAAACTGTTTTTT
size: NA; J: TRBJ2-4; D: TRBD1; V: TRBV28; CDR3: CASSSTGDGKNIQYF; DNA: TGTGCCAGCAGTTCGACAGGGGATGGCAAAAACATTCAGTACTTC
size: NA; J: TRBJ1-2; D: NA; V: TRBV6-6; CDR3: CATSGGNYGYTF; DNA: TGTGCCACCTCGGGGGGGAACTATGGCTACACCTTC
size: NA; J: TRBJ1-4; D: TRBD1; V: TRBV30; CDR3: CAWEGAGGEKLFF; DNA: TGTGCCTGGGAAGGGGCAGGGGGTGAAAAACTGTTTTTT
size: once; J: TRBJ2-3; D: NA; V: TRBV4-1; CDR3: CASSHLKGGGRTDTQYF; DNA: TGCGCCAGCAGCCACTTAAAAGGGGGGGGGCGTACAGATACGCAGTATTTT
size: once; J: TRBJ1-4; D: NA; V: TRBV6-5; CDR3: CASSGRGEKLFF; DNA: TGTGCCAGCTCGGGGCGGGGTGAAAAACTGTTTTTT
size: once; J: TRBJ2-1; D: TRBD2; V: TRBV9; CDR3: CASSTGTSGRAYNEQFF; DNA: TGTGCCAGCAGCACGGGGACTAGCGGGAGGGCCTACAATGAGCAGTTCTTC
size: once; J: TRBJ2-7; D: NA; V: TRBV28; CDR3: CASTIGGTVYSYEQYF; DNA: TGTGCCAGCACCATAGGGGGGACAGTCTACTCCTACGAGCAGTACTTC
size: NA; J: TRBJ2-5; D: NA; V: TRBV18; CDR3: CASSWNSQETQYF; DNA: TGTGCCAGCAGTTGGAACAGCCAAGAGACCCAGTACTTC
size: NA; J: TRBJ1-5; D: NA; V: TRBV2; CDR3: CASRTSLGGAGEPQHF; DNA: TGTGCCAGCAGAACAAGTCTTGGGGGGGCCGGTGAGCCCCAGCATTTT
size: NA; J: TRBJ1-5; D: TRBD1; V: TRBV6-5; CDR3: CASSRTGDNQHF; DNA: TGTGCCAGCAGTAGGACAGGGGATAACCAGCATTTT
size: NA; J: TRBJ2-1; D: NA; V: TRBV19; CDR3: CASRAGSSYNEQFF; DNA: TGTGCCAGTAGGGCGGGAAGCTCCTACAATGAGCAGTTCTTC
size: NA; J: TRBJ2-1; D: NA; V: TRBV3-1/TRBV3-2; CDR3: CASSQERAPYNEQFF; DNA: TGTGCCAGCAGCCAAGAGAGGGCCCCCTACAATGAGCAGTTCTTC
size: NA; J: TRBJ2-3; D: NA; V: TRBV7-2; CDR3: CASRPMRGTDTQYF; DNA: TGTGCCAGCAGGCCGATGAGGGGCACAGATACGCAGTATTTT
size: NA; J: TRBJ2-5; D: NA; V: TRBV18; CDR3: CASSLGLQETQYF; DNA: TGTGCCAGCTCATTGGGGCTTCAAGAGACCCAGTACTTC
size: NA; J: TRBJ1-6; D: TRBD1; V: TRBV30; CDR3: CACSDPRTGSGSPLHF; DNA: TGTGCCTGCTCCGACCCGCGGACAGGGAGCGGTTCACCCCTCCACTTT
size: NA; J: TRBJ2-5; D: TRBD2; V: TRBV30; CDR3: CAWAGTRLRLAQYF; DNA: TGTGCCTGGGCGGGGACTAGGCTCCGTTTGGCCCAGTACTTC
size: NA; J: TRBJ1-5; D: NA; V: TRBV6-5; CDR3: CASRPGGQGQPQHF; DNA: TGTGCCAGCAGGCCCGGGGGGCAGGGTCAGCCCCAGCATTTT
size: NA; J: TRBJ2-6; D: TRBD2; V: TRBV2; CDR3: CASSSGRWLSGANVLTF; DNA: TGTGCCAGCAGTAGCGGGAGGTGGCTATCTGGGGCCAACGTCCTGACTTTC
size: NA; J: TRBJ2-7; D: NA; V: TRBV2; CDR3: CASSPDRLSYEQYF; DNA: TGTGCCAGCAGCCCCGACAGGCTCTCCTACGAGCAGTACTTC
size: NA; J: TRBJ1-4; D: TRBD1; V: TRBV19; CDR3: CASSPRTGGNEKLFF; DNA: TGTGCCAGTAGTCCGCGGACAGGTGGGAATGAAAAACTGTTTTTT
size: NA; J: TRBJ1-5; D: TRBD1; V: TRBV6-2/TRBV6-3; CDR3: CASSYSSEGASNQPQHF; DNA: TGTGCCAGCAGTTACTCGAGCGAGGGGGCAAGCAATCAGCCCCAGCATTTT
size: NA; J: TRBJ2-1; D: TRBD1; V: TRBV7-3; CDR3: CASSLSRDRVGNEQFF; DNA: TGTGCCAGCAGCTTAAGCCGGGACAGGGTTGGCAATGAGCAGTTCTTC
size: NA; J: TRBJ1-1; D: NA; V: TRBV7-9; CDR3: CASSPRSGFRIEAFF; DNA: TGTGCCAGCAGCCCCCGGTCAGGTTTTCGGATTGAAGCTTTCTTT
size: NA; J: TRBJ2-7; D: TRBD1; V: TRBV5-1; CDR3: CASSSGTGVYEQYF; DNA: TGCGCCAGCAGTTCCGGGACAGGGGTTTATGAGCAGTACTTC
size: NA; J: TRBJ2-1; D: TRBD2; V: TRBV24-1; CDR3: CATSDPSGGSYNEQFF; DNA: TGTGCCACCAGTGACCCTAGCGGGGGGTCCTACAATGAGCAGTTCTTC
size: NA; J: TRBJ1-6; D: TRBD1; V: TRBV14; CDR3: CASSRLGQGDSPLHF; DNA: TGTGCCAGCAGCCGCCTCGGACAGGGAGATTCACCCCTCCACTTT
size: NA; J: TRBJ2-5; D: TRBD2; V: TRBV29-1; CDR3: CSVSGLAETQYF; DNA: TGCAGCGTCTCCGGACTAGCAGAGACCCAGTACTTC
size: NA; J: TRBJ2-3; D: TRBD1; V: TRBV29-1; CDR3: CSVGGGADTQYF; DNA: TGCAGCGTTGGAGGGGGCGCAGATACGCAGTATTTT
size: NA; J: TRBJ1-6; D: NA; V: TRBV5-6; CDR3: CASSPLGGWNSPLHF; DNA: TGTGCCAGCAGCCCCCTGGGAGGGTGGAATTCACCCCTCCACTTT
size: NA; J: TRBJ2-1; D: TRBD2; V: TRBV6-1; CDR3: CASSVASGATYNEQFF; DNA: TGTGCCAGCAGTGTGGCTAGCGGGGCGACCTACAATGAGCAGTTCTTC
size: NA; J: TRBJ1-2; D: NA; V: TRBV3-1/TRBV3-2; CDR3: CASSPTAGLAYGYTF; DNA: TGTGCCAGCAGCCCCACAGCAGGGCTTGCCTATGGCTACACCTTC
size: once; J: TRBJ2-3; D: TRBD2; V: TRBV5-1; CDR3: CASSYGGAADTQYF; DNA: TGCGCCAGCAGCTACGGGGGGGCCGCAGATACGCAGTATTTT
size: NA; J: TRBJ2-1; D: TRBD2; V: TRBV6-6; CDR3: CASSLTSGRAGEQFF; DNA: TGTGCCAGCAGCCTTACTAGCGGGAGGGCAGGTGAGCAGTTCTTC
size: NA; J: TRBJ2-7; D: NA; V: TRBV7-2; CDR3: CASSPRTVDSYEQYF; DNA: TGTGCCAGCAGCCCGAGGACAGTCGACTCCTACGAGCAGTACTTC
size: NA; J: TRBJ2-5; D: NA; V: TRBV14; CDR3: CASSPQVGRQETQYF; DNA: TGTGCCAGCAGTCCCCAAGTCGGGAGACAAGAGACCCAGTACTTC
size: NA; J: TRBJ2-2; D: TRBD2; V: TRBV7-2; CDR3: CASSWTTSGVNGELFF; DNA: TGTGCCAGCAGCTGGACCACTAGCGGGGTAAATGGGGAGCTGTTTTTT
size: once; J: TRBJ2-5; D: TRBD1; V: TRBV10-2; CDR3: CASSETGGPETQYF; DNA: TGCGCCAGCAGTGAGACAGGGGGACCAGAGACCCAGTACTTC
size: NA; J: TRBJ1-1; D: TRBD1; V: TRBV7-8; CDR3: CASSPPGGQNTEAFF; DNA: TGTGCCAGCAGCCCGCCAGGGGGCCAGAACACTGAAGCTTTCTTT
size: NA; J: TRBJ1-5; D: NA; V: TRBV30; CDR3: CAWSLQVRQPQHF; DNA: TGTGCCTGGAGTCTCCAGGTCCGTCAGCCCCAGCATTTT
size: NA; J: TRBJ1-3; D: NA; V: TRBV7-2; CDR3: CASSLDVGSSGNTIYF; DNA: TGTGCCAGCAGCTTAGATGTAGGGAGCTCTGGAAACACCATATATTTT
size: NA; J: TRBJ2-5; D: NA; V: TRBV7-3; CDR3: CASSRAGPGETQYF; DNA: TGTGCCAGCAGCAGGGCGGGGCCGGGGGAGACCCAGTACTTC
size: NA; J: TRBJ1-2; D: NA; V: TRBV3-1/TRBV3-2; CDR3: CASSQAGMQYGYTF; DNA: TGTGCCAGCAGCCAGGCAGGGATGCAATATGGCTACACCTTC
size: NA; J: TRBJ2-2; D: TRBD1; V: TRBV5-1; CDR3: CASSNGQDTGELFF; DNA: TGCGCCAGCAGCAATGGACAGGACACCGGGGAGCTGTTTTTT